Listed below are T cell receptor beta chains from one sample, sequenced in a study of T cells in Graves' hyperthyroidism and ophthalmopathy. TCRdb used MiXCR to reprocess the multiplex PCR reads, holding one entry per CDR3 protein. Of hundreds of thousands of distinct CDR3 sequences listed, over 10% are singletons. Sequencing used blood. The receptors originated from a woman younger than 35 with Graves' hyperthyroidism. Each CDR3 is given with its conserved first and last residue. Each record gives: J gene, clone size, V gene, D gene, CDR3 DNA, CDR3 protein. D genes are given only for firm matches. The size field is filled for only some rows; it gives once, few, many or a size class.

>TRBJ1-1|many|TRBV2|TRBD1
TGTGCCAGCAGTCACAGGGGGCGAACTGAAGCTTTCTTT
CASSHRGRTEAFF
>TRBJ1-5|many|TRBV12-3/TRBV12-4|TRBD1
TGTGCCAGCAGTTGGAACTCCCTACAGGGGAATCAGCCCCAGCATTTT
CASSWNSLQGNQPQHF
>TRBJ1-1|-|TRBV12-3/TRBV12-4|-
TGTGCCAGCACCCCTACAGATTCCACTGAAGCTTTCTTT
CASTPTDSTEAFF
>TRBJ2-7|many|TRBV7-3|TRBD1
TGTGCCAGCAGCTTAAAAGGGGACAGACCCTACGAGCAGTACTTC
CASSLKGDRPYEQYF
>TRBJ2-3|few|TRBV5-6|-
TGTGCCAGCAGCTTGGGCAATACGCAGTATTTT
CASSLGNTQYF
>TRBJ2-3|many|TRBV4-1|TRBD2
TGCGCCAGCAGCCCTCACGGACTAGCGGGGGACGCCGATACGCAGTATTTT
CASSPHGLAGDADTQYF
>TRBJ1-3|many|TRBV13|-
TGTGCCAGCAGCCGCGGGGGCTCTGGAAACACCATATATTTT
CASSRGGSGNTIYF
>TRBJ1-2|-|TRBV12-3/TRBV12-4|-
TGTGCCAGCAGTGACCCACAGGGCGGCTACACCTTC
CASSDPQGGYTF
>TRBJ2-2|many|TRBV2|-
TGTGCCAGCAGTGAGCCACAGGGCGAAGGGGAGCTGTTTTTT
CASSEPQGEGELFF
>TRBJ2-7|many|TRBV4-1|TRBD2
TGCGCCAGCAGCCAAGGACCACTAGCGGGAGGGCCTCAGTCCTACGAGCAGTACTTC
CASSQGPLAGGPQSYEQYF
>TRBJ1-1|-|TRBV7-9|-
TGTGCCAGCAGCCCTAGATCGCTAGAAGCCGTTAACACTGAAGCTTTCTTT
CASSPRSLEAVNTEAFF
>TRBJ1-2|many|TRBV7-8|-
TGTGCCAGCAGTGCCGCCTGGGGTAACTATGGCTACACCTTC
CASSAAWGNYGYTF
>TRBJ2-2|-|TRBV29-1|-
TGCAGCGTAGAGGGACCCACCGGGGAGCTGTTTTTT
CSVEGPTGELFF
>TRBJ1-1|many|TRBV28|-
TGTGCCAGCAGTTCCCTTCCCGGGACAAGGAACACTGAAGCTTTCTTT
CASSSLPGTRNTEAFF
>TRBJ2-1|few|TRBV4-1|TRBD2
TGCGCCAGCAGCCAAGAACGGCTAGCGGGAGGCAATGAGCAGTTCTTC
CASSQERLAGGNEQFF
>TRBJ1-5|many|TRBV20-1|TRBD1
TGCAGTGCTACAAACAGGGGCGGGCAGCCCCAGCATTTT
CSATNRGGQPQHF
>TRBJ2-5|many|TRBV5-1|-
TGCGCCAGCAGCATCGGGACCTCCCAAGAGACCCAGTACTTC
CASSIGTSQETQYF
>TRBJ1-1|-|TRBV11-2|TRBD1
TGTGCCAGCAGCCCCCGGGACAGGGGGCTGAACACTGAAGCTTTCTTT
CASSPRDRGLNTEAFF
>TRBJ1-1|many|TRBV5-5|-
TGTGCCAGCAGCTTGGGAGATCTCGGGCCTGAAGCTTTCTTT
CASSLGDLGPEAFF
>TRBJ1-6|-|TRBV2|TRBD1
TGTGCCAGCTGGACAGGGGCCCTCTTGAGCTCCTATAATTCACCCCTCCACTTT
CASWTGALLSSYNSPLHF
>TRBJ2-7|-|TRBV7-3|TRBD1
TGTGCCAGCAGCAAATTCAGGGGACAGGGACCATACGAGCAGTACTTC
CASSKFRGQGPYEQYF
>TRBJ1-5|many|TRBV2|-
TGTGCCAGCAGTGGGGGCACGGGGCAGCCCCAGCATTTT
CASSGGTGQPQHF
>TRBJ2-1|few|TRBV7-8|TRBD1
TGTGCCAGCAGCTCCCCCCTTAGGGGGCTTCCCTACAATGAGCAGTTCTTC
CASSSPLRGLPYNEQFF
>TRBJ2-5|few|TRBV3-1|TRBD2
TGTGCCAGCAGCCAAGAGGGACGGGAGGGGGAGACCCAGTACTTC
CASSQEGREGETQYF
>TRBJ1-1|many|TRBV12-3/TRBV12-4|-
TGTGCCACCCAACCCGGTCACCAAAACACTGAAGCTTTCTTT
CATQPGHQNTEAFF
>TRBJ1-2|many|TRBV30|-
TGTGCCTGGATTGCTGGGCTTGGCTATGGCTACACCTTC
CAWIAGLGYGYTF
>TRBJ2-7|many|TRBV28|TRBD2
TGTGCCAGCAGTCTAGATACCGGGGGACTAAGGCACGAGCAGTACTTC
CASSLDTGGLRHEQYF
>TRBJ2-1|many|TRBV20-1|-
TGCAGTGCTAGTATGTGGAGCTACAATGAGCAGTTCTTC
CSASMWSYNEQFF
>TRBJ2-7|few|TRBV7-6|TRBD1
TGTGCCAGCAGCTGGACAGGGAAGGGCGAGCAGTACTTC
CASSWTGKGEQYF
>TRBJ1-2|few|TRBV5-5|-
TGTGCCGGCAGCCCGGGGGGTTTTCTCTATGGCTACACCTTC
CAGSPGGFLYGYTF
>TRBJ1-1|few|TRBV19|-
TGTGCCAGCGGGGTTATAGCGAACACTGAAGCTTTCTTT
CASGVIANTEAFF
>TRBJ2-7|-|TRBV12-3/TRBV12-4|TRBD1
TGTGCCAGCAGTTTTGCGGACAGGGGGCGAACCTACGAGCAGTACTTC
CASSFADRGRTYEQYF
>TRBJ2-7|many|TRBV27|-
TGTGCCAGCAGTTTCCTCTCAGGGACGGCGCACGAGCAGTACTTC
CASSFLSGTAHEQYF
>TRBJ1-1|many|TRBV5-1|TRBD1
TGCGCCAGCAGCCCAAGGACAGGGGAGAACACTGAAGCTTTCTTT
CASSPRTGENTEAFF
>TRBJ1-5|few|TRBV28|-
TGTGCCAGCAGTTACGGCAGGTATCAGCCCCAGCATTTT
CASSYGRYQPQHF
>TRBJ2-1|many|TRBV20-1|TRBD2
TGCAGTGCTAGAGAGGGACTAGCGTCCCACAATGAGCAGTTCTTC
CSAREGLASHNEQFF
>TRBJ2-1|few|TRBV18|-
TGTGCCAGCTCACCACCCCTTCTTCTATCCTACAATGAGCAGTTCTTC
CASSPPLLLSYNEQFF
>TRBJ1-2|few|TRBV29-1|-
TGCAGCGTTGATGACCGCCTGGAGGGCTACACCTTC
CSVDDRLEGYTF
>TRBJ2-3|many|TRBV28|-
TGTGCCAGCAGTCTAGGCGGGGAGGATACGCAGTATTTT
CASSLGGEDTQYF
>TRBJ2-1|once|TRBV10-3|TRBD1
TGTGCCATCAGTGAGTTATCAGGCAGGGGGAGTTCCAATGAGCAGTTCTTC
CAISELSGRGSSNEQFF
>TRBJ1-5|many|TRBV5-1|TRBD1
TGCGCCAGCAGCTCCGGACAGGCGGACGGTCAGCCCCAGCATTTT
CASSSGQADGQPQHF
>TRBJ1-2|many|TRBV19|-
TGTGCCAGTAGGACAGCTCGGAACAACTATGGCTACACCTTC
CASRTARNNYGYTF